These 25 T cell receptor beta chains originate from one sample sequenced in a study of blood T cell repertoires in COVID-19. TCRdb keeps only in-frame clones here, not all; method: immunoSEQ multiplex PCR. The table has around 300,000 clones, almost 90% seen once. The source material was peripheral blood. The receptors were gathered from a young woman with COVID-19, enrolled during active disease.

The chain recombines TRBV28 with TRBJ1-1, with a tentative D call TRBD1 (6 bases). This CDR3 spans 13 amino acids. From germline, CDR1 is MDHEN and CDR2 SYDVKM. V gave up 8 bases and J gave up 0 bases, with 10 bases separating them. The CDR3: CASGTFMNTEAFF. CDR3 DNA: TGTGCCAGCGGGACATTCATGAACACTGAAGCTTTCTTT.

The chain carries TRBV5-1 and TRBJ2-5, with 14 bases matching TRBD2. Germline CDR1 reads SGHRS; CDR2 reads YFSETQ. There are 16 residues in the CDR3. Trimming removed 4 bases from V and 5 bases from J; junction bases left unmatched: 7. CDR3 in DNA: TGCGCCAGCAGCATCGGGACTAGCGGGAGTATGGAGACCCAGTACTTC. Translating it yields CASSIGTSGSMETQYF.

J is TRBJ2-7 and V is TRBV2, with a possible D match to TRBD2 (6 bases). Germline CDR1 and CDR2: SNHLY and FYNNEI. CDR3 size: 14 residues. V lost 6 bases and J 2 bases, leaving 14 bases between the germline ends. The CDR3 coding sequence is TGTGCCAGCAGGCCCGGGGGAGGTACCTACGAGCAGTACTTC. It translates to CASRPGGGTYEQYF.

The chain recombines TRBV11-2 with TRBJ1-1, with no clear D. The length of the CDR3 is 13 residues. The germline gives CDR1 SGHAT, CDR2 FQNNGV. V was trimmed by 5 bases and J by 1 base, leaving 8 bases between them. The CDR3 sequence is CASSTTGNTEAFF. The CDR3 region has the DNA TGTGCCAGCAGCACGACGGGGAACACTGAAGCTTTCTTT.

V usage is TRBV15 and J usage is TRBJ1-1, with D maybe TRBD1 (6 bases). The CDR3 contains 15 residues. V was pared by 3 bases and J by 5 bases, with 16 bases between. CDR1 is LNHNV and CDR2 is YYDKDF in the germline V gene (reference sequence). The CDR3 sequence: CATSSYRVGRTEAFF. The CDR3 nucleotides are TGTGCCACCAGCAGCTACAGGGTAGGTAGGACTGAAGCTTTCTTT.

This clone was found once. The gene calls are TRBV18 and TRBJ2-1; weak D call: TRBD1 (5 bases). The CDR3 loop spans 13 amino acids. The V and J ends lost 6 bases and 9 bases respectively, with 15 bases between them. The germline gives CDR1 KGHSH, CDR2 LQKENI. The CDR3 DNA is TGTGCCAGCTCCCCAACGCAGGGTCTTGAGCAGTTCTTC. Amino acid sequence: CASSPTQGLEQFF.

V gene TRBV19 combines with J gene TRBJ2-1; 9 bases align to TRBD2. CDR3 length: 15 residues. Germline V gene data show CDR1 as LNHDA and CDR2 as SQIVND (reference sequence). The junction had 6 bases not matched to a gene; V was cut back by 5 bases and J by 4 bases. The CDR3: CASSVTSGLYNEQFF. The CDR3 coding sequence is TGTGCCAGTAGTGTGACTAGCGGCCTTTACAATGAGCAGTTCTTC.

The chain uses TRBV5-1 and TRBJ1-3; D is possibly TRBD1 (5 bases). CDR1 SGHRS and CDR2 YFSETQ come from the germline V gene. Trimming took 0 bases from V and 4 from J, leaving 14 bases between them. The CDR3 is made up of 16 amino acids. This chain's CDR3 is CASSLAGSSYGNTIYF. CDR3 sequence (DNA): TGCGCCAGCAGCTTGGCAGGGTCTTCGTACGGAAACACCATATATTTT. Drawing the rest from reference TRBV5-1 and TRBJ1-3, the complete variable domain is KAGVTQTPRYLIKTRGQQVTLSCSPISGHRSVSWYQQTPGQGLQFLFEYFSETQRNKGNFPGRFSGRQFSNSRSEMNVSTLELGDSALYLCASSLAGSSYGNTIYFGEGSWLTVV.

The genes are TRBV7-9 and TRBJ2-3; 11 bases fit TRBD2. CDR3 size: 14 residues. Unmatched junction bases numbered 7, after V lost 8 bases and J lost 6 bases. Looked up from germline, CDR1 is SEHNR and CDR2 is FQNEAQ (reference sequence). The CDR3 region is CASALTSGSDTQYF. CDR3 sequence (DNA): TGTGCCAGCGCCTTAACTAGCGGGAGTGATACGCAGTATTTT.

The CDR3 DNA reads as TGCGCCAGCAGCCAAGAGTCGTTGAACACTGAAGCTTTCTTT. This sequence encodes CASSQESLNTEAFF. The rearrangement joins TRBV4-1 to TRBJ1-1; D is unresolved. V lost 0 bases and J lost 0, with 5 bases in between. Germline V CDR1 and CDR2: MGHRA, YSYEKL. This CDR3 has 14 residues.

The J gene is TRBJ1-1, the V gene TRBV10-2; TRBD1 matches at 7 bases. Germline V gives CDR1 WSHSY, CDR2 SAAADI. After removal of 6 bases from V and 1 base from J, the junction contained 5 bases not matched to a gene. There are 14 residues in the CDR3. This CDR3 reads CASSPRTGNTEAFF. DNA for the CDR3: TGCGCCAGCAGCCCCCGGACAGGGAACACTGAAGCTTTCTTT.

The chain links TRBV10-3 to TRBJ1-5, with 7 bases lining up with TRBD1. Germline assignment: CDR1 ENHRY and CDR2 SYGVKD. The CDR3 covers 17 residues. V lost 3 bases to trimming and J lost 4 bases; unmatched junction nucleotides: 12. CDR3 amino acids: CAISDSALGRGNQPQHF. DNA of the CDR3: TGTGCCATCAGTGACTCGGCGTTAGGCAGGGGGAATCAGCCCCAGCATTTT.

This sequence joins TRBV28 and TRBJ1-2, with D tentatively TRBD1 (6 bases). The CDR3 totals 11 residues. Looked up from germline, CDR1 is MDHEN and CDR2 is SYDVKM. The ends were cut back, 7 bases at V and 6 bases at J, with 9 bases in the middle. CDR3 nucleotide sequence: TGTGCCAGCAAACAGGGAGATGGCTACACCTTC. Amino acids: CASKQGDGYTF.

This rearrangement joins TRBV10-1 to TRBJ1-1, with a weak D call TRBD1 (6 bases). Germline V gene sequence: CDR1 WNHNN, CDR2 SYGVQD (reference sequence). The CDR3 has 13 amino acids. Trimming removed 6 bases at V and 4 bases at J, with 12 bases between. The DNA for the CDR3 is TGCGCCAGCAGAGCCGACAGGTTCACTGAAGCTTTCTTT. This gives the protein CASRADRFTEAFF.

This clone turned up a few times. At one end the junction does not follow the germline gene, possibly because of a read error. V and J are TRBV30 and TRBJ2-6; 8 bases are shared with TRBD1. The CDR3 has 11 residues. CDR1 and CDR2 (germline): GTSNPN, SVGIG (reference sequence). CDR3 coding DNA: TGTGCCTGGAGTACCGGGACAGGCCGAGCTTTC. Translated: CAWSTGTGRAF.

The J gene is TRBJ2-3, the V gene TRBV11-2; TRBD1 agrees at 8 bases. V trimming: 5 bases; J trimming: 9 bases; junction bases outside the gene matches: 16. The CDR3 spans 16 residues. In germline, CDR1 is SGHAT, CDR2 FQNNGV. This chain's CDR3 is CASSPRPDRAYDTQYF. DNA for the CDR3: TGTGCCAGCAGCCCACGTCCGGACAGGGCATATGACACGCAGTATTTT.

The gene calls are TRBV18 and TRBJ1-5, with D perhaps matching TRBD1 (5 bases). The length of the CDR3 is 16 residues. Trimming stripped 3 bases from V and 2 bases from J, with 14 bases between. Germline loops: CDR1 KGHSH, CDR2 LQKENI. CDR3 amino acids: CASSPYGTSGNQPQHF. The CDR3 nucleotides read TGTGCCAGCTCACCGTACGGGACTTCTGGCAATCAGCCCCAGCATTTT.

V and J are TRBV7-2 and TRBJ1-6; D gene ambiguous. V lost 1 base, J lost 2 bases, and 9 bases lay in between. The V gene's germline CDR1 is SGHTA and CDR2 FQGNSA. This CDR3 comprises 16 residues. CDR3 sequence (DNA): TGTGCCAGCAGCTTAGACGGGAGCGCCTATAATTCACCCCTCCACTTT. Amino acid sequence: CASSLDGSAYNSPLHF. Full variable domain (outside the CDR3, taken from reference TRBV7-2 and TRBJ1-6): GAGVSQSPSNKVTEKGKDVELRCDPISGHTALYWYRQSLGQGLEFLIYFQGNSAPDKSGLPSDRFSAERTGGSVSTLTIQRTQQEDSAVYLCASSLDGSAYNSPLHFGNGTRLTVT.

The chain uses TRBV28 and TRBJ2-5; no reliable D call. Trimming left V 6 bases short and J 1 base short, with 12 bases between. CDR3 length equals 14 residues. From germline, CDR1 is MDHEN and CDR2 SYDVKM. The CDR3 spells CASRRRGPQETQYF. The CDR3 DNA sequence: TGTGCCAGCAGAAGAAGAGGCCCCCAAGAGACCCAGTACTTC.

CDR3 sequence reads: CASSPRTGGFGTEAFF. DNA for the CDR3: TGTGCCAGCAGCCCCAGGACAGGGGGCTTTGGGACTGAAGCTTTCTTT. The V gene is TRBV11-2, the J gene TRBJ1-1, with TRBD1 identical over 11 bases. The CDR3 contains 16 residues. CDR1 is SGHAT and CDR2 is FQNNGV in the germline V gene. With 5 bases clipped from V and 5 bases from J, the junction kept 10 bases outside the gene matches.

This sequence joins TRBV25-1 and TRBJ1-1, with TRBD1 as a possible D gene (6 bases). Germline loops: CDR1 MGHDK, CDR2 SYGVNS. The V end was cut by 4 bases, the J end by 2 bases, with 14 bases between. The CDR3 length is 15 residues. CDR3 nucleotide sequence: TGTGCCAGCAGTGGTCGGGGGGGCCATAACACTGAAGCTTTCTTT. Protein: CASSGRGGHNTEAFF. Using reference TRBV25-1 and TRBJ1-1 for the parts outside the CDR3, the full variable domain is EADIYQTPRYLVIGTGKKITLECSQTMGHDKMYWYQQDPGMELHLIHYSYGVNSTEKGDLSSESTVSRIRTEHFPLTLESARPSHTSQYLCASSGRGGHNTEAFFGQGTRLTVV.

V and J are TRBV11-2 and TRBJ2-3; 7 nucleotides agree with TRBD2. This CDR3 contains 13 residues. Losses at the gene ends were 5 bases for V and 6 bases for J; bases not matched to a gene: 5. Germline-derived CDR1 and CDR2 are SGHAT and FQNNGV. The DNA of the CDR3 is TGTGCCAGCAGCCGCGCAGCGGGGGATACGCAGTATTTT. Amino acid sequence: CASSRAAGDTQYF.

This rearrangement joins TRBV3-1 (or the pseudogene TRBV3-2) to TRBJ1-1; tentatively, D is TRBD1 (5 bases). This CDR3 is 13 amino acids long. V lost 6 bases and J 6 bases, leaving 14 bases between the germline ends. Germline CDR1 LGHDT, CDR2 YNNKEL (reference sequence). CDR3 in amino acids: CASSLGAQAEAFF. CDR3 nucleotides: TGTGCCAGCAGTCTAGGGGCCCAGGCTGAAGCTTTCTTT.

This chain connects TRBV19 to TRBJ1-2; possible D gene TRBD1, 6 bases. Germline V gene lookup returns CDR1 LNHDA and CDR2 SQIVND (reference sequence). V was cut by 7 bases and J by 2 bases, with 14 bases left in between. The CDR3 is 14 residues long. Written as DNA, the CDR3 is TGTGCCAGTATCCGGGGGGGACAAAACTATGGCTACACCTTC. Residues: CASIRGGQNYGYTF.

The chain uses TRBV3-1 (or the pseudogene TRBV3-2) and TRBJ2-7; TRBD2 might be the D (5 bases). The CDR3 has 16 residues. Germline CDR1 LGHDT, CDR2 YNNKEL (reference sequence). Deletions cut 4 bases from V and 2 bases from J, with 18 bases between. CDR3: CASSRGAPGETYEQYF. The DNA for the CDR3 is TGTGCCAGCAGCCGAGGAGCTCCTGGGGAGACCTACGAGCAGTACTTC.